This entry describes one T cell receptor (beta chain). This entry belongs to a study of blood T cell repertoires in COVID-19. V trimming: 8 bases; J trimming: 5 bases; junction bases outside the gene matches: 8. The CDR3 contains 15 residues. The germline CDR1 and CDR2 sequences are MNHEY and SMNVEV (reference sequence). As handled by the study authors: Reference gene primer amplification in the assay estimated nucleated cell counts. This table comes from immunoSEQ multiplex PCR, and its TCRdb copy is limited to in-frame clones, with some not included. The D gene and trimming were derived from the DNA, and the V and J assignments and clone size from that table. This table has approximately 470,000 clones, around 87% appearing once. Individuals drawn from approximately 22 US areas were roughly 18 to 100 years old.

Material: PBMCs or T cells enriched from blood (not recorded which). This TCR was recovered from a woman aged 18-29 years who had recovered from COVID-19. J is TRBJ2-1 and V is TRBV27; 11 bases match TRBD1. The CDR3 protein is CASGLGTGGNNEQFF. CDR3 nucleotides: TGTGCCAGCGGACTGGGGACAGGGGGAAACAATGAGCAGTTCTTC.